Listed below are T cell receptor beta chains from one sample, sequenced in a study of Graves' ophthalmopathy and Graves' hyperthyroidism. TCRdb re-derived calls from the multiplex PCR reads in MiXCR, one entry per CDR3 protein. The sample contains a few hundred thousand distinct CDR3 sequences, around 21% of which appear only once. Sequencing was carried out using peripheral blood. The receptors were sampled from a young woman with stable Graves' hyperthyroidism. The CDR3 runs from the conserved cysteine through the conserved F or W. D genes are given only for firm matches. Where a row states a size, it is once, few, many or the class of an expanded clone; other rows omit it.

TGTGCCAGCAGCTTAGATCGGGGGCGAGAGCAGTACTTC	CASSLDRGREQYF	NA	TRBJ2-7	13	TRBV7-8	many
TGTGCCAGCAGTCCAGCCGGGACAGTTTCTCAGCCCCAGCATTTT	CASSPAGTVSQPQHF	TRBD1	TRBJ1-5	15	TRBV12-3/TRBV12-4	NA
TGTGCCAGTAAGGCTCCCGCCGGCATCGAAGCTTTCTTT	CASKAPAGIEAFF	NA	TRBJ1-1	13	TRBV6-2/TRBV6-3	NA
TGCGCCAGCAGCTTGGTCGGAGGGGGCCAAGCCTACGAGCAGTACTTC	CASSLVGGGQAYEQYF	NA	TRBJ2-7	16	TRBV5-1	many
TGTGCCAGCAGCTTAGTGGGCACCACCGGGGAGCTGTTTTTT	CASSLVGTTGELFF	NA	TRBJ2-2	14	TRBV7-2	many
TGTGCCACCCTCCGCGGGAGGCGCTTTACGGAGACCCAGTACTTC	CATLRGRRFTETQYF	TRBD2	TRBJ2-5	15	TRBV15	many
TGTGCCATCAGGACAGAGTCCTACGAGCAGTACTTC	CAIRTESYEQYF	NA	TRBJ2-7	12	TRBV10-3	many
TGTGCCACCTTATGTACCCCAGGGGCCCCAAGCTCCTACGAGCAGTACTTC	CATLCTPGAPSSYEQYF	NA	TRBJ2-7	17	TRBV24-1	few
TGTGCCAGCAGTCTTGGACAGGGCGTATCGGGGGAGCAGTACTTC	CASSLGQGVSGEQYF	TRBD1	TRBJ2-7	15	TRBV2	many
TGTGCCAGCACCCTGGGGGGACAGGGCTACGAGCAGTACTTC	CASTLGGQGYEQYF	TRBD1	TRBJ2-7	14	TRBV28	many
TGTGCCAGCAGCCAGCGACAGGGCACCACCGGGGAGCTGTTTTTT	CASSQRQGTTGELFF	TRBD1	TRBJ2-2	15	TRBV7-6	many
TGTGCCAGCAGTGAAATAGGGGGCGGGAGTTTGTACGAGCAGTACTTC	CASSEIGGGSLYEQYF	NA	TRBJ2-7	16	TRBV25-1	many
TGTGCCAGCAGCTTATCCCAGGTCAGGGACGACGAGCAGTACTTC	CASSLSQVRDDEQYF	NA	TRBJ2-7	15	TRBV7-9	many
TGTGCCAGCAGCTCAACGTGGACCAAAAACATTAAGTACTTC	CASSSTWTKNIKYF	NA	TRBJ2-4	14	TRBV11-2	many
TGCAGTGCTAGATCTCCACACCAGCCCCAGCATTTT	CSARSPHQPQHF	NA	TRBJ1-5	12	TRBV20-1	NA
TGTGCCTGGGTCAACAGGGTCGACACCGGGGAGCTGTTTTTT	CAWVNRVDTGELFF	NA	TRBJ2-2	14	TRBV30	many
TGTGCCAGCTCACCAGGGATTCAGGCTTTCTTT	CASSPGIQAFF	NA	TRBJ1-1	11	TRBV18	NA
TGTGCCAGCAGTTACCAGAGCGGACTAGCGGGAGTCTACGAGCAGTACTTC	CASSYQSGLAGVYEQYF	TRBD2	TRBJ2-7	17	TRBV6-2/TRBV6-3	many
TGTGCCAGCAGCTTTTCTACTGCCTCTAACGAGCAGTACTTC	CASSFSTASNEQYF	NA	TRBJ2-7	14	TRBV7-8	many
TGTGCCAGCTGTTCCCAGAAAGGGGGGGTCTCCTACGAGCAGTACTTC	CASCSQKGGVSYEQYF	NA	TRBJ2-7	16	TRBV6-5	NA
TGTGCCAGCAGCAAGCACACGACAGGGGGCGGCGGGGAGCTGTTTTTT	CASSKHTTGGGGELFF	TRBD1	TRBJ2-2	16	TRBV11-1	few
TGTGCCACCAGGGATTGGAACGGTCGAAACTATGGCTACACCTTC	CATRDWNGRNYGYTF	NA	TRBJ1-2	15	TRBV12-3/TRBV12-4	NA
TGTGCCAGCAGGGATAGCGGGGTACAAGAGACCCAGTACTTC	CASRDSGVQETQYF	TRBD2	TRBJ2-5	14	TRBV6-1	many
TGTGCCAGCAGTGCCCGGGCCTATGAAAAACTGTTTTTT	CASSARAYEKLFF	NA	TRBJ1-4	13	TRBV27	NA
TGCGCCAGCAGCCAAGACTTAAACGGCTACGAGCAGTACTTC	CASSQDLNGYEQYF	NA	TRBJ2-7	14	TRBV4-3	many
TGTGCCAGTCGGACTAGCCCTAGCTCCTACGAGCAGTACTTC	CASRTSPSSYEQYF	TRBD2	TRBJ2-7	14	TRBV19	many
TGCAGTGCTAGCATGACAGGGGAGGTCTACGAGCAGTACTTC	CSASMTGEVYEQYF	TRBD1	TRBJ2-7	14	TRBV20-1	many
TGTGCCAGCATTCCCACTAAGGGCTACAATCAGCCCCAGCATTTT	CASIPTKGYNQPQHF	NA	TRBJ1-5	15	TRBV6-1	many
TGTGCCATCAGGTCCGACAACGGCTTGAGGGAGACCCAGTACTTC	CAIRSDNGLRETQYF	NA	TRBJ2-5	15	TRBV10-3	many
TGTGCCTGGAGTAGGATTGGGGAGCAGTACTTC	CAWSRIGEQYF	NA	TRBJ2-7	11	TRBV30	many
TGTGCCAGCAGCCAAGATTACAGGAACTACGAGCAGTACTTC	CASSQDYRNYEQYF	NA	TRBJ2-7	14	TRBV3-1	many
TGCGCCAGCAGCGCAACCCGGTTACAGGGTTGGAACAATGAGCAGTTCTTC	CASSATRLQGWNNEQFF	NA	TRBJ2-1	17	TRBV5-1	once
TGTGCCAGCAGGGACACAGGGCACTACGAGCAGTACTTC	CASRDTGHYEQYF	NA	TRBJ2-7	13	TRBV12-3/TRBV12-4	many
TGTGCCAGCAGTGGGGGGGAAACAGGAGTTAATCAGCCCCAGCATTTT	CASSGGETGVNQPQHF	NA	TRBJ1-5	16	TRBV6-1	many
TGTGCCAGCAGTTCGGACAGCCTAGGTGGCTACACCTTC	CASSSDSLGGYTF	NA	TRBJ1-2	13	TRBV12-3/TRBV12-4	once
TGTGCCAGTAAGGACCGACTGGGGCAAGAGACCCAGTACTTC	CASKDRLGQETQYF	NA	TRBJ2-5	14	TRBV19	many
TGCAGTGCCCTGTATTCCGTCCGGGGGTCCTACGAGCAGTACTTC	CSALYSVRGSYEQYF	NA	TRBJ2-7	15	TRBV20-1	many